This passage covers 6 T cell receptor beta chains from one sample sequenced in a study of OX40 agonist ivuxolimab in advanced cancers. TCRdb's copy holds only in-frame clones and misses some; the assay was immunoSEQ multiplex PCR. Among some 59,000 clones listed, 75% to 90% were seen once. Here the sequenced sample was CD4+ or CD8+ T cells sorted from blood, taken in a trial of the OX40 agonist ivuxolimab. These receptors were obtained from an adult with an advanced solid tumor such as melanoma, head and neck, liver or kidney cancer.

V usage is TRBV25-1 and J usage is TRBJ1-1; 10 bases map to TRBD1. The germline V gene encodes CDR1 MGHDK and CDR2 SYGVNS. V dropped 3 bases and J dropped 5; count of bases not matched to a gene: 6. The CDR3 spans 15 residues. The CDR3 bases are TGTGCCAGCAGTGAGGGGACAGGGGCGCTTACTGAAGCTTTCTTT. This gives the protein CASSEGTGALTEAFF.

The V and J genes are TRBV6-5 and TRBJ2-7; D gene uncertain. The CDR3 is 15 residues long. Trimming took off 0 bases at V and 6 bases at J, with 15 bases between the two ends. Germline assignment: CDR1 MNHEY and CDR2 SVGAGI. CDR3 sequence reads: CASSYSVEPRSEQYF. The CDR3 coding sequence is TGTGCCAGCAGTTACTCAGTCGAACCTCGAAGCGAGCAGTACTTC.

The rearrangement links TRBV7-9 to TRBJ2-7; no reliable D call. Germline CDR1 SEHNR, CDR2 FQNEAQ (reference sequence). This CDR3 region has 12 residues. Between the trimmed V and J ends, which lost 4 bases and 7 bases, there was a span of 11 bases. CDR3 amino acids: CASSYRVGEQYF. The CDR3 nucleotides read TGTGCCAGCAGCTATAGGGTGGGAGAGCAGTACTTC.

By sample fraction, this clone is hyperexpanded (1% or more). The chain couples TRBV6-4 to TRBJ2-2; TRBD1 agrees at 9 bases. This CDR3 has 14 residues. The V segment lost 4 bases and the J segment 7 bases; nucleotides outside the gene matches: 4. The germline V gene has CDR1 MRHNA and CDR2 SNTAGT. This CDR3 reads CASSATGGSGELFF. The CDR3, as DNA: TGTGCCAGCAGTGCGACAGGGGGAAGCGGGGAGCTGTTTTTT.

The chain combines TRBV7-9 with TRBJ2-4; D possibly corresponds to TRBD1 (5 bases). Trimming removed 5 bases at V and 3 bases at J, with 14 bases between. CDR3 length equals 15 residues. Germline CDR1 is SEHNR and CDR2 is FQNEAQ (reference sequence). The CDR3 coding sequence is TGTGCCAGCAGCCCCACTGCAGGGCTCAAAAACATTCAGTACTTC. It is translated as CASSPTAGLKNIQYF.

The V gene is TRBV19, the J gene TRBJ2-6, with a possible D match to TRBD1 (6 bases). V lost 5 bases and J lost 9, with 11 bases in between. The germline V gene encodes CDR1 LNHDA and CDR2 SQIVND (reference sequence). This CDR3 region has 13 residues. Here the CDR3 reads CASSFGTINVLTF. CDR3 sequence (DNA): TGTGCCAGTAGTTTCGGGACAATCAACGTCCTGACTTTC.